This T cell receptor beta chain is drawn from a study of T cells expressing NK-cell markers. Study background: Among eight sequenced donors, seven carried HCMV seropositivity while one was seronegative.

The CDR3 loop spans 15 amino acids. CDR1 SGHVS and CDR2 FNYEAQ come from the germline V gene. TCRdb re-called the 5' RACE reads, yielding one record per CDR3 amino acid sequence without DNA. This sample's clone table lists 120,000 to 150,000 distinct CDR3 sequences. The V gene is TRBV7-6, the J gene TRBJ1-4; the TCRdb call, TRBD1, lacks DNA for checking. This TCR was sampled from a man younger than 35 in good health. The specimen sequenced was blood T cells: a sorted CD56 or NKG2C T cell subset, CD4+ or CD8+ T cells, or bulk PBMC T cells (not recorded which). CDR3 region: CASSRSGQPNEKLFF.